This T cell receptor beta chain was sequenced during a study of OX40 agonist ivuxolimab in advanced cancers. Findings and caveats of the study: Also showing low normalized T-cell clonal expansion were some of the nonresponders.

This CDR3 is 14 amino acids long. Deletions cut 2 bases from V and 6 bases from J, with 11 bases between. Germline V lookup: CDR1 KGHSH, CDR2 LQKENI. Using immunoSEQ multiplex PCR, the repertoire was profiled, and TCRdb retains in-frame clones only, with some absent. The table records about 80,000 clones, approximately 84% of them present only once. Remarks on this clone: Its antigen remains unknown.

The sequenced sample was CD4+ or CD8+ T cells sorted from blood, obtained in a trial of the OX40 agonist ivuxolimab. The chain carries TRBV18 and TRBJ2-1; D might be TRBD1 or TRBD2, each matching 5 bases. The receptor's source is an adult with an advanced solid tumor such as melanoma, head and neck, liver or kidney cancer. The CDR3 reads CASSPGAGSNEQFF. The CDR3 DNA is TGTGCCAGCTCACCAGGTGCAGGGAGCAATGAGCAGTTCTTC.